This record looks at one TCR beta chain sequence and its context. The data originate from a study of control samples from healthy donors and cancer patients. Assay used: immunoSEQ multiplex PCR; TCRdb lists only in-frame clones, some missing. The sample holds approximately 130,000 clones; around nine tenths are singletons and the top ten take about 8.7%. Trimming stripped 7 bases from V and 6 bases from J, with 25 bases between. Per the germline V gene, CDR1 is SQVTM and CDR2 is ANQGSEA. The CDR3 is 15 amino acids. The sequenced sample was blood. The sequence was collected from a man between 40 and 49 years old in good health. The chain couples TRBV29-1 to TRBJ2-7; no definite D call. CDR3: CSAQTMAGSRGEQYF. The CDR3 coding sequence is TGCAGCGCTCAGACCATGGCCGGGTCCCGAGGCGAGCAGTACTTC.